The 3 T cell receptor beta chains below come from one sample, sequenced in a study of naive and memory T cell subsets. The beta constant-region primer was an equimolar mix of two oligonucleotides covering TRBC1 and TRBC2. Nested alpha and beta constant-region primers with the SP2 primer drove four PCR rounds on ligated cDNA. TCRdb analysed the UMI-ligation and nested PCR reads with MiXCR anew, one entry per CDR3 protein. The sample lists about 17,000 distinct CDR3 sequences; around 9% were seen once. The sample was central memory CD8+ T cells from blood. These receptors were obtained from a human donor in good health.

This clonotype occurred many times. The gene calls are TRBV20-1 and TRBJ2-7, with 10 nucleotides matching TRBD2. CDR1 and CDR2 from the germline V gene are DFQATT and SNEGSKA (reference sequence). The trim removed 6 bases at V and 4 bases at J, leaving 12 bases unmatched. CDR3 length equals 15 residues. The chain's CDR3 is CSAIPIAGGQYEQYF. The DNA of the CDR3 is TGCAGTGCCATCCCAATAGCGGGAGGTCAATACGAGCAGTACTTC.

The rearrangement uses TRBV7-9 and TRBJ2-5; TRBD1 aligns across 7 bases. V shed 2 bases and J 5 bases; nucleotides not matched to a gene: 2. The CDR3 runs 13 residues. Germline CDR1 and CDR2: SEHNR and FQNEAQ (reference sequence). In DNA, the CDR3 is TGTGCCAGCAGCTTACGAGGGGGCGAGACCCAGTACTTC. The encoded protein is CASSLRGGETQYF. Full variable domain (remainder filled in from reference TRBV7-9 and TRBJ2-5): DTGVSQNPRHKITKRGQNVTFRCDPISEHNRLYWYRQTLGQGPEFLTYFQNEAQLEKSRLLSDRFSAERPKGSFSTLEIQRTEQGDSAMYLCASSLRGGETQYFGPGTRLLVL.

The chain recombines TRBV9 with TRBJ2-2, with 7 bases lining up with TRBD2. V lost 0 bases, J lost 7 bases, and 9 bases stayed unmatched. This CDR3 region has 16 residues. The germline gives CDR1 SGDLS, CDR2 YYNGEE. This chain's CDR3 is CASSVEGGQTDGELFF. Written as DNA, the CDR3 is TGTGCCAGCAGCGTAGAGGGAGGGCAAACCGACGGGGAGCTGTTTTTT.